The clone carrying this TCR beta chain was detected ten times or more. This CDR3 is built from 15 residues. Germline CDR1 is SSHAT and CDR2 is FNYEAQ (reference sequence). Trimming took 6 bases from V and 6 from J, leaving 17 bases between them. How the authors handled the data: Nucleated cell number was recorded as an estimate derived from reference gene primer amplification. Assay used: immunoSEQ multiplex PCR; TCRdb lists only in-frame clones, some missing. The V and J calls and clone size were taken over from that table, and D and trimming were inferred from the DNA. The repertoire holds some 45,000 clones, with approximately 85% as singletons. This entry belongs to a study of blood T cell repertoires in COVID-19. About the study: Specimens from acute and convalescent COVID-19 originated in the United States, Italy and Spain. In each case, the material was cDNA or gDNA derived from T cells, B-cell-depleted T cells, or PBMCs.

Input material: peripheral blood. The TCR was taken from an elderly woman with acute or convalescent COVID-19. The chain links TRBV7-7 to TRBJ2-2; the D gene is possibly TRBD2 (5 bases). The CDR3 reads CASSPGVEGSGELFF. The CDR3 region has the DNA TGTGCCAGCAGTCCCGGGGTCGAAGGGTCCGGGGAGCTGTTTTTT.